Each of the 13 T cell receptor beta chains below was sequenced from the same sample in a study of T cells in Graves' hyperthyroidism and ophthalmopathy. Regions amplified from RNA transcripts were the TCR beta CDR3 regions. A first-round RT-PCR of the TCR CDR3 used the HTBI primer set. TCRdb used MiXCR to reprocess the multiplex PCR reads, holding one entry per CDR3 protein. The table includes hundreds of thousands of distinct CDR3 sequences, about 45% detected once. Sequencing was done on a sample of peripheral blood or thyroid tissue (not recorded which). The source of these receptors is a woman between 18 and 29 years old with Graves' hyperthyroidism.

This clonotype was seen ten or more times. The chain recombines TRBV10-3 with TRBJ2-7; D is possibly TRBD1 (7 bases). From germline, CDR1 is ENHRY and CDR2 SYGVKD. Between the trimmed V and J ends, which lost 4 bases and 3 bases, there was a span of 16 bases. The CDR3 is 15 amino acids. CDR3 protein: CAISATEGAVYEQYF. In DNA, the CDR3 is TGTGCCATCAGTGCAACGGAGGGGGCGGTCTACGAGCAGTACTTC.

As for this clonotype: Sequence at one end of the junction differs from germline and may be a read error. This chain uses TRBV6-5 with TRBJ2-5; TRBD2 matches 9 bases. The CDR3 runs to 14 residues. Germline-derived CDR1 and CDR2 are MNHEY and SVGAGI. CDR3 protein: CAISYSGGQETQYF. As DNA, the CDR3 is TGTGCCATCAGTTACAGCGGGGGGCAAGAGACCCAGTACTTC.

At least ten counts were recorded for this clonotype. The chain's CDR3 is CASSTTREQPQHF. Here the CDR3 DNA reads TGTGCCAGTAGTACCACGAGGGAGCAGCCCCAGCATTTT. The rearrangement links TRBV19 to TRBJ1-5; D not resolved. V was shortened by 4 bases and J by 7 bases, with 11 bases between the two germline ends. Germline-derived CDR1 and CDR2 are LNHDA and SQIVND (reference sequence). There are 13 residues in the CDR3. Using reference TRBV19 and TRBJ1-5 for the parts outside the CDR3, the full variable domain is DGGITQSPKYLFRKEGQNVTLSCEQNLNHDAMYWYRQDPGQGLRLIYYSQIVNDFQKGDIAEGYSVSREKKESFPLTVTSAQKNPTAFYLCASSTTREQPQHFGDGTRLSIL.

This clonotype was counted once. The chain couples TRBV20-1 to TRBJ1-1, with 8 bases matching TRBD1. Germline-derived CDR1 and CDR2 are DFQATT and SNEGSKA (reference sequence). The CDR3 runs to 15 residues. The J segment lost 1 base and the V segment lost 4 bases, leaving 8 bases of the junction unmatched. CDR3 nucleotide sequence: TGCAGTGCTATGTCCCCGGGACAGGCGAACACTGAAGCTTTCTTT. This translates into CSAMSPGQANTEAFF.

This clonotype has a handful of counts. V and J are TRBV20-1 and TRBJ2-7; TRBD2 might be the D (5 bases). Per the germline V gene, CDR1 is DFQATT and CDR2 is SNEGSKA (reference sequence). The CDR3 has 14 amino acids. Trimming left V 0 bases short and J 5 bases short, with 14 bases between. Here the CDR3 reads CSAREPTGRNEQYF. For the CDR3, the DNA is TGCAGTGCTAGAGAGCCGACGGGAAGGAACGAGCAGTACTTC.

Comments on this clonotype: A read error may explain this, as a much larger clone is one base away. The rearrangement joins TRBV29-1 to TRBJ2-2; D unresolved. Trimming shortened V by 1 base and J by 0 bases, and 6 bases separated the two germline ends. The CDR3 runs to 14 residues. Germline-derived CDR1 and CDR2 are SQVTM and ANQGSEA. The CDR3 sequence: CSVEGTANTGELFF. Written as DNA, the CDR3 is TGCAGCGTTGAAGGGACGGCGAACACCGGGGAGCTGTTTTTT.

This clonotype occurred a few times. CDR3 sequence: CASSWDFSYEQYF. The CDR3 DNA reads as TGTGCCAGCAGTTGGGACTTCTCCTACGAGCAGTACTTC. The chain joins TRBV2 to TRBJ2-7; tentative D call: TRBD2 (6 bases). The V end was cut by 5 bases, the J end by 0 bases, with 8 bases between. Germline V gene lookup returns CDR1 SNHLY and CDR2 FYNNEI. This CDR3 contains 13 residues.

The sample holds many counts of this clonotype. The chain has TRBV24-1 and TRBJ1-3; D gene ambiguous. Germline lookup yields CDR1 KGHDR and CDR2 SFDVKD. With 6 bases removed from V and 0 bases from J, the gap between germline ends came to 5 bases. The CDR3 is 13 residues long. Here the CDR3 reads CATSTSSGNTIYF. In nucleotides, the CDR3 is TGTGCCACCAGTACTTCCTCTGGAAACACCATATATTTT.

This chain joins TRBV20-1 and TRBJ2-7, with 9 bases matching TRBD2. Losses at the gene ends were 6 bases for V and 6 bases for J; bases not matched to a gene: 12. The V gene's germline CDR1 is DFQATT and CDR2 SNEGSKA (reference sequence). The CDR3 extends over 14 amino acids. This CDR3 is CSAPRVAGVSEQYF. In nucleotides, the CDR3 is TGCAGTGCCCCGCGGGTAGCGGGAGTTTCCGAGCAGTACTTC.

The chain combines TRBV9 with TRBJ2-2; possibly TRBD1 for D (5 bases). V lost 3 bases, J lost 3 bases, and 15 bases lay in between. Germline loops: CDR1 SGDLS, CDR2 YYNGEE. The CDR3 runs to 16 residues. Written as DNA, the CDR3 is TGTGCCAGCAGCGCCGTTAGGGGTCGGGACACCGGGGAGCTGTTTTTT. It translates to CASSAVRGRDTGELFF.

With respect to this clonotype: Being one base from a much bigger clone, this may be a read error. This chain connects TRBV19 to TRBJ2-5, with TRBD2 identical over 7 bases. The CDR3 runs 14 residues. V dropped 5 bases and J dropped 7; count of bases not matched to a gene: 10. In germline, CDR1 is LNHDA, CDR2 SQIVND (reference sequence). DNA of the CDR3: TGTGCCAGTAGTTTGCGGGAGATCCGAGGGACCCAGTACTTC. Amino acids: CASSLREIRGTQYF.

This rearrangement joins TRBV5-5 to TRBJ2-5; 12 bases agree with TRBD2. The CDR3 contains 15 residues. Unmatched junction bases numbered 10, after V lost 3 bases and J lost 10 bases. CDR1 is SGHKS and CDR2 is YYEKEE in the germline V gene (reference sequence). The CDR3 sequence is CASSSGLAGTSNQYF. CDR3 nucleotide sequence: TGTGCCAGCAGCTCTGGACTAGCGGGAACAAGTAACCAGTACTTC.

The rearrangement joins TRBV24-1 to TRBJ1-5; 7 bases are a match to TRBD1. With V trimmed by 9 bases and J by 4 bases, 11 bases remained unmatched. Germline loops: CDR1 KGHDR, CDR2 SFDVKD. This CDR3 has 15 residues. The CDR3 protein is CATPPRTGPNQPQHF. The DNA for the CDR3 is TGTGCCACCCCTCCTAGGACAGGCCCGAATCAGCCCCAGCATTTT.